Listed here are 22 T cell receptor beta chains from one sample, sequenced in a study of blood T cell repertoires in COVID-19. Repertoires were generated with immunoSEQ multiplex PCR, while TCRdb's copy carries only in-frame clones and drops some. The sample lists hundreds of thousands of clones; about 87% were seen once. Input material: PBMCs or T cells enriched from blood (not recorded which). The receptors shown here come from a woman in her twenties or thirties with acute COVID-19.

This clone was counted a few times. The chain employs TRBV18 and TRBJ2-6; the D gene is possibly TRBD1 (6 bases). Trimming removed 0 bases at V and 3 bases at J, with 15 bases between. Germline CDR1 reads KGHSH; CDR2 reads LQKENI. CDR3 length: 18 residues. The CDR3 loop is CASSPPGQLFHGANVLTF. CDR3 DNA sequence: TGTGCCAGCTCACCACCCGGACAGCTATTTCATGGGGCCAACGTCCTGACTTTC.

The V and J genes are TRBV9 and TRBJ2-2; 7 bases are shared with TRBD2. The V segment lost 1 base and the J segment 4 bases; nucleotides outside the gene matches: 4. CDR1 is SGDLS, CDR2 YYNGEE, per germline. The CDR3 is 15 amino acids. The DNA of the CDR3 is TGTGCCAGCAGCGTAACCCGGGGGGTCACCGGGGAGCTGTTTTTT. It translates to CASSVTRGVTGELFF.

This chain links TRBV25-1 with TRBJ2-7; 10 bases line up with TRBD1. J was trimmed by 4 bases and V by 4 bases; bases with no gene match: 4. Germline CDR1 and CDR2: MGHDK and SYGVNS. This CDR3 comprises 14 residues. CDR3 protein: CASSVGTGEYEQYF. Here the CDR3 DNA reads TGTGCCAGCAGTGTGGGGACAGGGGAATACGAGCAGTACTTC.

The rearrangement uses TRBV5-4 and TRBJ2-7; 7 positions match TRBD1. V dropped 0 bases and J dropped 5; count of bases not matched to a gene: 5. The germline V gene has CDR1 SGHNT and CDR2 YYREEE (reference sequence). This CDR3 contains 14 residues. The CDR3 coding sequence is TGTGCCAGCAGCTTGGAAGGGGGCAGTCACGAGCAGTACTTC. Translation gives CASSLEGGSHEQYF.

This rearrangement joins TRBV7-2 to TRBJ1-4; 9 bases agree with TRBD1. The germline CDR1 and CDR2 sequences are SGHTA and FQGNSA. This CDR3 region has 15 residues. The ends lost 2 bases at V and 7 bases at J; junction bases unmatched: 5. CDR3 bases: TGTGCCAGCAGCTTAACAGGGGGCCGGGTTGAAAAACTGTTTTTT. It encodes CASSLTGGRVEKLFF.

The chain employs TRBV20-1 and TRBJ2-5, with unresolved D. Looked up from germline, CDR1 is DFQATT and CDR2 is SNEGSKA (reference sequence). V lost 4 bases and J 2 bases, leaving 2 bases between the germline ends. CDR3 size: 10 residues. The CDR3 bases are TGCAGTGCTACACAAGAGACCCAGTACTTC. It codes for CSATQETQYF.

The V call is TRBV24-1, the J call TRBJ2-3, with no clear D. Germline V gives CDR1 KGHDR, CDR2 SFDVKD. The CDR3 covers 14 residues. Trimming stripped 3 bases from V and 5 bases from J, with 11 bases between. The CDR3 spells CATSDLKTGDTQYF. The CDR3 DNA sequence: TGTGCCACCAGTGATCTTAAAACCGGAGATACGCAGTATTTT.

This clone was counted only a few times. V and J are TRBV18 and TRBJ2-3, with D unresolved. Trimming shortened V by 7 bases and J by 3 bases, and 8 bases separated the two germline ends. Per the germline V gene, CDR1 is KGHSH and CDR2 is LQKENI. The CDR3 has 12 residues. CDR3 sequence reads: CASLVSTDTQYF. In DNA, the CDR3 is TGTGCCAGCTTAGTCTCAACAGATACGCAGTATTTT. Filled out from reference TRBV18 and TRBJ2-3, the complete variable domain reads NAGVMQNPRHLVRRRGQEARLRCSPMKGHSHVYWYRQLPEEGLKFMVYLQKENIIDESGMPKERFSAEFPKEGPSILRIQQVVRGDSAAYFCASLVSTDTQYFGPGTRLTVL.

J is TRBJ1-1 and V is TRBV30; perhaps TRBD1 as D (5 bases). Germline V gene lookup returns CDR1 GTSNPN and CDR2 SVGIG (reference sequence). Between the trimmed V and J ends, which lost 4 bases and 6 bases, there was a span of 15 bases. The CDR3 runs 13 residues. The CDR3 loop is CAWTRDRPSEAFF. DNA of the CDR3: TGTGCCTGGACGCGGGACCGTCCCTCTGAAGCTTTCTTT.

The rearrangement joins TRBV18 to TRBJ1-4, with TRBD1 identical over 7 bases. The CDR3 loop spans 14 amino acids. With V trimmed by 5 bases and J by 5 bases, 5 bases remained unmatched. Per germline, CDR1 KGHSH and CDR2 LQKENI. This CDR3 is CASSEQGRNEKLFF. DNA for the CDR3: TGTGCCAGCTCAGAACAGGGGAGGAATGAAAAACTGTTTTTT.

The chain links TRBV10-1 to TRBJ2-5; 10 bases fit TRBD2. J was trimmed by 4 bases and V by 2 bases; bases with no gene match: 10. The CDR3 has 17 amino acids. Looked up from germline, CDR1 is WNHNN and CDR2 is SYGVQD (reference sequence). CDR3 coding DNA: TGCGCCAGCAGTGAGAGCGGGGGGGCGAAAGAGGGAGAGACCCAGTACTTC. It yields the protein CASSESGGAKEGETQYF.

The V and J genes are TRBV19 and TRBJ2-2; tentatively, D is TRBD2 (5 bases). CDR1 is LNHDA and CDR2 is SQIVND in the germline V gene (reference sequence). This CDR3 is built from 13 residues. The V gene lost 6 bases and the J gene lost 4 bases, with 9 bases spanning the gap. The CDR3 nucleotides read TGTGCCAGTAGCGGACTGCTCACCGGGGAGCTGTTTTTT. Its translation: CASSGLLTGELFF.

This rearrangement joins TRBV6-5 to TRBJ1-1; TRBD1 might be the D (6 bases). The V and J ends lost 7 bases and 0 bases respectively, with 12 bases between them. There are 14 residues in the CDR3. Germline CDR1 and CDR2: MNHEY and SVGAGI. The CDR3 loop is CASNPGTLNTEAFF. The CDR3 DNA reads TGTGCCAGCAACCCCGGGACATTGAACACTGAAGCTTTCTTT.

The rearrangement links TRBV7-2 to TRBJ1-1; TRBD1 matches 7 bases. Germline loops: CDR1 SGHTA, CDR2 FQGNSA. This CDR3 is 12 amino acids long. J lost 7 bases, V lost 5 bases, and 4 bases had no gene match. DNA of the CDR3: TGTGCCAGCAGCCAGAACAGGGGTGAAGCTTTCTTT. Residues: CASSQNRGEAFF.

The V gene is TRBV19, the J gene TRBJ1-2; D remains unclear. CDR1 is LNHDA and CDR2 is SQIVND in the germline V gene (reference sequence). This CDR3 spans 13 amino acids. Trimming pared 3 bases from V and 0 bases from J, leaving 5 bases between. The CDR3 protein is CASSISANYGYTF. The CDR3 DNA reads as TGTGCCAGTAGTATCAGTGCTAACTATGGCTACACCTTC.

V gene TRBV13 combines with J gene TRBJ1-3; D may be TRBD1 (5 bases). Germline V gives CDR1 PRHDT, CDR2 FYEKMQ (reference sequence). The V and J ends lost 0 bases and 2 bases respectively, with 14 bases between them. There are 17 residues in the CDR3. The CDR3 protein is CASSLGGQGYAGNTIYF. The CDR3 DNA follows: TGTGCCAGCAGCTTAGGCGGGCAGGGTTACGCTGGAAACACCATATATTTT.

The chain is built from TRBV19 and TRBJ2-3, with 9 bases aligning to TRBD2. V was clipped by 1 base and J by 8 bases; unmatched bases: 10. The germline V gene has CDR1 LNHDA and CDR2 SQIVND (reference sequence). The CDR3 is made up of 16 amino acids. CDR3 sequence reads: CASSIGAGGLLVTQYF. Here the CDR3 DNA reads TGTGCCAGTAGTATAGGAGCGGGGGGCCTTCTTGTTACGCAGTATTTT.

This clone was detected only a few times. J is TRBJ1-2 and V is TRBV7-2; 7 bases align to TRBD1. Germline trimming cut 5 bases from V and 1 base from J; bases unmatched to any gene: 7. CDR1 is SGHTA, CDR2 FQGNSA, per germline. This CDR3 contains 15 residues. CDR3 bases: TGTGCCAGCAGCCCCCCCAGGGGGAGTAACTATGGCTACACCTTC. It specifies CASSPPRGSNYGYTF. The full variable domain, in which reference TRBV7-2 and TRBJ1-2 provide the parts outside the CDR3, is GAGVSQSPSNKVTEKGKDVELRCDPISGHTALYWYRQSLGQGLEFLIYFQGNSAPDKSGLPSDRFSAERTGGSVSTLTIQRTQQEDSAVYLCASSPPRGSNYGYTFGSGTRLTVV.

The chain employs TRBV19 and TRBJ1-2; no reliable D call. There are 11 residues in the CDR3. Germline loops: CDR1 LNHDA, CDR2 SQIVND (reference sequence). The V gene lost 5 bases and the J gene lost 6 bases, with 7 bases spanning the gap. CDR3: CASSSEDGYTF. Written as DNA, the CDR3 is TGTGCCAGTAGTTCAGAGGATGGCTACACCTTC. The variable domain in full, completed from reference TRBV19 and TRBJ1-2, reads DGGITQSPKYLFRKEGQNVTLSCEQNLNHDAMYWYRQDPGQGLRLIYYSQIVNDFQKGDIAEGYSVSREKKESFPLTVTSAQKNPTAFYLCASSSEDGYTFGSGTRLTVV.

The V call is TRBV4-3, the J call TRBJ1-1; 7 positions agree with TRBD1. The CDR3 has 14 residues. Losses at the gene ends were 3 bases for V and 3 bases for J; bases not matched to a gene: 4. Per germline, CDR1 LGHNA and CDR2 YSLEER. CDR3 coding DNA: TGCGCCAGCAGCCACGACAGGGTTTACACTGAAGCTTTCTTT. It yields the protein CASSHDRVYTEAFF.

In DNA, the CDR3 is TGTGCCAGCAGCTCAGTAGACAGGGACGGCGGCTACACCTTC. Its protein is CASSSVDRDGGYTF. The chain carries TRBV7-9 and TRBJ1-2; 7 nucleotides align to TRBD1. After removal of 4 bases from V and 8 bases from J, the junction contained 10 bases not matched to a gene. The CDR3 spans 14 residues. Germline CDR1 SEHNR, CDR2 FQNEAQ (reference sequence). Looking up the rest from reference TRBV7-9 and TRBJ1-2 gives the full variable domain: DTGVSQNPRHKITKRGQNVTFRCDPISEHNRLYWYRQTLGQGPEFLTYFQNEAQLEKSRLLSDRFSAERPKGSFSTLEIQRTEQGDSAMYLCASSSVDRDGGYTFGSGTRLTVV.

The V gene is TRBV12-3 or TRBV12-4, the J gene TRBJ1-4, with D perhaps TRBD1 (6 bases). The ends were cut back, 6 bases at V and 7 bases at J, with 12 bases in the middle. This CDR3 is built from 13 residues. Written as DNA, the CDR3 is TGTGCCAGCAGCCACGCAGGGGTTGAAAAACTGTTTTTT. It translates to CASSHAGVEKLFF.